This T cell receptor beta chain was obtained from a study of T-cell reconstitution after alpha-beta-depleted transplantation in children. In its sample, this clonotype was seen many times. During its preparation, the TCRbeta library received unique molecular identifiers. TCRdb reprocessed the PCR reads with MiXCR, giving one entry per CDR3 protein. The sample holds about 22,000 distinct CDR3 sequences, roughly a tenth seen once. The CDR3 loop spans 19 amino acids. The germline CDR1 and CDR2 sequences are LGHNA and YSLEER. V lost 0 bases, J lost 2 bases, and 15 bases stayed unmatched. The sequencing used PBMCs from the stem cell graft donor, collected from the stem cell graft. The chain combines TRBV4-3 with TRBJ2-7; TRBD1 agrees at 8 bases. The source of this sequence is a human donor who donated a stem cell graft to a child with chronic granulomatous disease. The CDR3 nucleotides read TGCGCCAGCAGCCAAGAGGAGTTTGGGAGGACAGGGAACACCTACGAGCAGTACTTC. As protein: CASSQEEFGRTGNTYEQYF.